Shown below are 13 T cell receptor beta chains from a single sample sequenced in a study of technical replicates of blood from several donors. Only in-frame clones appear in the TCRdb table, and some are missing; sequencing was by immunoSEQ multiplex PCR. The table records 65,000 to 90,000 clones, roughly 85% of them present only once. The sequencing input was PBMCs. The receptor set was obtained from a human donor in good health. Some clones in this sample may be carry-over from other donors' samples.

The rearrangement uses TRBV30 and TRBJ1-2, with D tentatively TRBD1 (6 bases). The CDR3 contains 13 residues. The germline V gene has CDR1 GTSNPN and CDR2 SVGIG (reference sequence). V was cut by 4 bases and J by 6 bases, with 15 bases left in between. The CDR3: CAWMRGARNGYTF. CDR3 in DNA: TGTGCCTGGATGCGGGGGGCGCGTAATGGCTACACCTTC.

CDR3 region: CATGGQGGNIQYF. DNA for the CDR3: TGTGCCACCGGGGGACAGGGTGGAAACATTCAGTACTTC. The chain joins TRBV27 to TRBJ2-4, with TRBD1 identical over 9 bases. V dropped 10 bases and J dropped 6; count of bases not matched to a gene: 7. The CDR3 consists of 13 residues. Looked up from germline, CDR1 is MNHEY and CDR2 is SMNVEV (reference sequence).

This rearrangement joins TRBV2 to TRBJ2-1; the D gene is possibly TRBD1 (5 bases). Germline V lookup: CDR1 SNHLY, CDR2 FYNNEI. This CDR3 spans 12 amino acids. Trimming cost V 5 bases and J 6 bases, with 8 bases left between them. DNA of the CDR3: TGTGCCAGCAGTCGCCAGGGCAATGAGCAGTTCTTC. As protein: CASSRQGNEQFF. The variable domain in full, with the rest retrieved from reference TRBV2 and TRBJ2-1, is EPEVTQTPSHQVTQMGQEVILRCVPISNHLYFYWYRQILGQKVEFLVSFYNNEISEKSEIFDDQFSVERPDGSNFTLKIRSTKLEDSAMYFCASSRQGNEQFFGPGTRLTVL.

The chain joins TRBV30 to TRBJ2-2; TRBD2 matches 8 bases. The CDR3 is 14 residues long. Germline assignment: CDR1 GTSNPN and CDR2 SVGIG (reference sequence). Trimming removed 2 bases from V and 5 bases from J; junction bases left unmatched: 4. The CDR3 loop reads CAWSSGLATGELFF. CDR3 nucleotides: TGTGCCTGGAGTAGTGGACTAGCTACCGGGGAGCTGTTTTTT.

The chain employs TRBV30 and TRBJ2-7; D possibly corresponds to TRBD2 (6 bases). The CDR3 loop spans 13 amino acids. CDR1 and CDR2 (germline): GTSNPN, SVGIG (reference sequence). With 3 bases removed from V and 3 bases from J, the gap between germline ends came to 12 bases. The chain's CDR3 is CAWRESSDYEQYF. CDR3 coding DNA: TGTGCCTGGAGGGAGTCTAGCGACTACGAGCAGTACTTC.

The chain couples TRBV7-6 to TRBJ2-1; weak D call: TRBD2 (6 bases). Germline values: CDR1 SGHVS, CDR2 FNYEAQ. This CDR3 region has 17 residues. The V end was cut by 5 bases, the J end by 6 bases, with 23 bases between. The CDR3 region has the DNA TGTGCCAGCAGCCATACGTCGTTAGGGAGGATAATCAATGAGCAGTTCTTC. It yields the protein CASSHTSLGRIINEQFF.

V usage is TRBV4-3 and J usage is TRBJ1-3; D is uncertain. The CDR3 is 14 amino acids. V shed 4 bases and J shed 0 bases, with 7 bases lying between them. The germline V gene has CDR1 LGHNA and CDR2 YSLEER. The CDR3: CASSLYSSGNTIYF. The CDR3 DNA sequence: TGCGCCAGCAGCCTATATAGCTCTGGAAACACCATATATTTT.

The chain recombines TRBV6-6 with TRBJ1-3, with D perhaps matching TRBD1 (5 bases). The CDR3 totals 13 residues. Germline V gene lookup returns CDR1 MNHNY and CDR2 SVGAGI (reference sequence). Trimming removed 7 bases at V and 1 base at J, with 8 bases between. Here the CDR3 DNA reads TGTGCCAGCACCGGGGGTTCTGGAAACACCATATATTTT. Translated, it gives CASTGGSGNTIYF.

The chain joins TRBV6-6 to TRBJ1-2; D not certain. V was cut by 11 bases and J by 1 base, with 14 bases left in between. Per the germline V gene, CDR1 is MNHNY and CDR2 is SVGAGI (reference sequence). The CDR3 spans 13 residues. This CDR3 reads CAGFSGFNYGYTF. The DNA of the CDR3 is TGTGCCGGATTCTCCGGGTTTAACTATGGCTACACCTTC.

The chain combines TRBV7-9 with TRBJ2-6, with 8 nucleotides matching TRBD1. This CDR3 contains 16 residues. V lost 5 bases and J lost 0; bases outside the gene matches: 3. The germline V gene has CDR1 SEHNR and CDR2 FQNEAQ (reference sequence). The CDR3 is CASSLTGGSGANVLTF. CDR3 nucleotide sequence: TGTGCCAGCAGCCTCACAGGGGGCTCTGGGGCCAACGTCCTGACTTTC.

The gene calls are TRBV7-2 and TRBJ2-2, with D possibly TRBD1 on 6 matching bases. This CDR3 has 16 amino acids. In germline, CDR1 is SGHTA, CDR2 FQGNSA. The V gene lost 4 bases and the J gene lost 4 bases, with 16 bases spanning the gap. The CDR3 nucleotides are TGTGCCAGCAGCTCAGAGGTGGGACACATCACCGGGGAGCTGTTTTTT. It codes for CASSSEVGHITGELFF.

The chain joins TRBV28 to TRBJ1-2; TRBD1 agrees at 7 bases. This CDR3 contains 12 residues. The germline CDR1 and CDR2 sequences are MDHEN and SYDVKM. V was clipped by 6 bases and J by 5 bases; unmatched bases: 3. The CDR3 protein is CASSGTVYGYTF. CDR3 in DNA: TGTGCCAGCAGCGGGACAGTTTATGGCTACACCTTC.

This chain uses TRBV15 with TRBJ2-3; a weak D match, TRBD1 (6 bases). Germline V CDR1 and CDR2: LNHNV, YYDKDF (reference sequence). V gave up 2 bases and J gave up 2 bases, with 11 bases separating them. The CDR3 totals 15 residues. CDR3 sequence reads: CATSRLTGITDTQYF. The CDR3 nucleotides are TGTGCCACCAGCAGACTAACAGGGATCACAGATACGCAGTATTTT.